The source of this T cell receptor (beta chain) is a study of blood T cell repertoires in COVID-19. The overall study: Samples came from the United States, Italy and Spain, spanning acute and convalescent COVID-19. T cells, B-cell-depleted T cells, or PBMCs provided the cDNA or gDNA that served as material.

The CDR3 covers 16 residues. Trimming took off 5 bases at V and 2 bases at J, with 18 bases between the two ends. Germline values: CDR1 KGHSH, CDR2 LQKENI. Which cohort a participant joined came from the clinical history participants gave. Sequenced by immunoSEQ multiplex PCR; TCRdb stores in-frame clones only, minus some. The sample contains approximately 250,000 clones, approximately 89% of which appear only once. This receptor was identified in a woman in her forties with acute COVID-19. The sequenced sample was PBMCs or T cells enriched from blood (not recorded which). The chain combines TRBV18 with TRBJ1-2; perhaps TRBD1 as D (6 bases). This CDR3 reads CASSNGQPTFNYGYTF. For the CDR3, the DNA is TGTGCCAGCTCAAACGGACAGCCAACATTCAACTATGGCTACACCTTC.